This T cell receptor (beta chain) was captured in a study of cytomegalovirus exposure and HLA in healthy donors. Study conclusions and caveats: In a later analysis, a missense DCLRE1C variant was linked to TCR beta V- and J-gene trimming. Cytomegalovirus-associated status was assigned to more than 150 TCR beta chains.

This clone was found once. The antigen is undetermined. The donors were healthy bone marrow donors. With 60 Vbeta and 13 Jbeta primers, the PCR was carried out. Libraries were prepared by immunoSEQ multiplex PCR; TCRdb keeps only in-frame clonotypes and omits some of them. Among roughly 100,000 clones, around 85% were seen once, and the ten largest hold approximately 3.6%. After removal of 5 bases from V and 9 bases from J, the junction contained 6 bases not matched to a gene. The germline CDR1 and CDR2 sequences are SGHAT and FQNNGV. CDR3 length: 14 amino acids. The gene calls are TRBV11-2 and TRBJ1-6, with 8 bases that match TRBD1. The receptor comes from a man aged 55 to 70 in good health and CMV-seronegative. The sequenced material came from PBMCs. The CDR3 sequence: CASSPGGRSSPLHF. In DNA, the CDR3 is TGTGCCAGCAGCCCAGGGGGCCGGAGTTCACCCCTCCACTTT. The variable domain in full, completed from reference TRBV11-2 and TRBJ1-6, reads EAGVAQSPRYKIIEKRQSVAFWCNPISGHATLYWYQQILGQGPKLLIQFQNNGVVDDSQLPKDRFSAERLKGVDSTLKIQPAKLEDSAVYLCASSPGGRSSPLHFGNGTRLTVT.